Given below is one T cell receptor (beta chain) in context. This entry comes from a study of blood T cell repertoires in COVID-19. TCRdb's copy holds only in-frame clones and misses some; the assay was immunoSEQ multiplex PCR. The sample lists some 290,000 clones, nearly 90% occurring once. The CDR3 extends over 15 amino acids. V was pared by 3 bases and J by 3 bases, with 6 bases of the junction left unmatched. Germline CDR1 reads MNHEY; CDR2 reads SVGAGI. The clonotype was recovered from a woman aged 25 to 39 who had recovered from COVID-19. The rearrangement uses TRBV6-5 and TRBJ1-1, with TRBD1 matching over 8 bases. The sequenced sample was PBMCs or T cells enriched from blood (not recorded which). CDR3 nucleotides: TGTGCCAGCAGTTATGGACAGGGTCCGTACACTGAAGCTTTCTTT. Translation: CASSYGQGPYTEAFF.